The 12 T cell receptor beta chains in this list originate from one sample, sequenced in a study of response to subunit inactivated influenza vaccine. TCRdb analysed the RT-PCR reads with MiXCR anew, one entry per CDR3 protein. The sample consists of fewer than 750,000 distinct CDR3 sequences, 11% to 15% of them appearing once. The sample here was PBMCs from blood, taken roughly 12 days after vaccination. These receptors were collected from a man aged 50 to 59 who received an inactivated influenza vaccine.

The V call is TRBV6-5, the J call TRBJ2-2; 7 bases match TRBD1. CDR1 is MNHEY, CDR2 SVGAGI, per germline. This CDR3 has 12 residues. V lost 6 bases, J lost 8 bases, and 3 bases stayed unmatched. CDR3 amino acids: CASSSGQGELFF. CDR3 coding DNA: TGTGCCAGCAGCTCGGGACAGGGGGAGCTGTTTTTT.

This clonotype was observed at least ten times. One junction end disagrees with the germline gene, perhaps due to a read error. The chain employs TRBV5-1 and TRBJ1-5; a weak D match, TRBD1 (6 bases). The CDR3 runs to 13 residues. The germline gives CDR1 SGHRS, CDR2 YFSETQ. CDR3: CASSLQGNQPQHF. The CDR3 region has the DNA TGTGCCAGCAGTTTGCAGGGGAATCAGCCCCAGCATTTT.

This clonotype was seen a handful of times. The chain employs TRBV20-1 and TRBJ2-6, with D maybe TRBD2 (6 bases). The CDR3 spans 16 residues. Germline V gives CDR1 DFQATT, CDR2 SNEGSKA (reference sequence). Trimming stripped 0 bases from V and 0 bases from J, with 9 bases between. CDR3 coding DNA: TGCAGTGCTAGAGATCGGGAGAACTCTGGGGCCAACGTCCTGACTTTC. Translated: CSARDRENSGANVLTF.

The chain carries TRBV20-1 and TRBJ1-3; no firm D call. From germline, CDR1 is DFQATT and CDR2 SNEGSKA (reference sequence). Trimming left V 5 bases short and J 7 bases short, with 15 bases between. The CDR3 has 13 amino acids. CDR3 nucleotide sequence: TGCAGTGCTTCAAGGGATTCCGGGAACACCATATATTTT. Translation gives CSASRDSGNTIYF.

As concerns this clonotype: Its ends do not fully match the called genes, so a read error is possible. The chain employs TRBV7-7 and TRBJ2-6; 8 nucleotides line up with TRBD2. CDR3 length: 17 residues. The germline V gene encodes CDR1 SSHAT and CDR2 FNYEAQ (reference sequence). The CDR3 loop reads CASSLAGPSSGANVLTF. The DNA for the CDR3 is TGTGCTAGCAGCTTAGCGGGGCCTAGCTCTGGGGCCAACGTCCTGACTTTC.

The rearrangement uses TRBV25-1 and TRBJ1-3; no firm D call. CDR3 length: 14 amino acids. Trimming left V 1 base short and J 2 bases short, with 6 bases between. Germline CDR1 is MGHDK and CDR2 is SYGVNS. CDR3 sequence: CASSELGPGNTIYF. For the CDR3, the DNA is TGTGCCAGCAGTGAATTAGGTCCTGGAAACACCATATATTTT. The full variable domain, in which reference TRBV25-1 and TRBJ1-3 provide the parts outside the CDR3, is EADIYQTPRYLVIGTGKKITLECSQTMGHDKMYWYQQDPGMELHLIHYSYGVNSTEKGDLSSESTVSRIRTEHFPLTLESARPSHTSQYLCASSELGPGNTIYFGEGSWLTVV.

This clonotype was counted many times. The rearrangement links TRBV12-3 or TRBV12-4 to TRBJ1-5; 8 nucleotides line up with TRBD1. This CDR3 spans 15 amino acids. The V gene end was trimmed by 6 bases and the J gene end by 0 bases; junction bases not matched to a gene: 4. CDR3 loop: CASRGDRYSNQPQHF. Here the CDR3 DNA reads TGTGCCAGCAGAGGGGACAGGTATAGCAATCAGCCCCAGCATTTT.

The chain employs TRBV6-1 and TRBJ1-4; possible D gene TRBD1, 6 bases. V was clipped by 7 bases and J by 6 bases, with 18 bases between them. This CDR3 spans 15 amino acids. From germline, CDR1 is MNHNS and CDR2 SASEGT. CDR3 sequence reads: CASTPRGAGDEKLFF. The CDR3 DNA is TGTGCCAGCACGCCCCGGGGGGCGGGTGATGAAAAACTGTTTTTT.

In its sample, this clonotype was seen a few times. J is TRBJ2-3 and V is TRBV20-1; TRBD2 agrees at 8 bases. The CDR3 is 14 residues long. V shed 6 bases and J 2 bases; nucleotides not matched to a gene: 7. CDR1 and CDR2 (germline): DFQATT, SNEGSKA (reference sequence). The CDR3 here is CSAGTRWPTDTQYF. For the CDR3, the DNA is TGCAGTGCCGGGACTAGATGGCCCACAGATACGCAGTATTTT.

The J gene is TRBJ2-1, the V gene TRBV20-1; TRBD2 agrees at 7 bases. This CDR3 comprises 15 residues. Germline values: CDR1 DFQATT, CDR2 SNEGSKA (reference sequence). V was clipped by 3 bases and J by 6 bases; unmatched bases: 11. The CDR3 here is CSASGAGGSVNEQFF. The DNA for the CDR3 is TGCAGTGCTAGTGGGGCGGGCGGGAGTGTCAATGAGCAGTTCTTC.

The chain couples TRBV7-2 to TRBJ1-1, with unresolved D. Germline V gene lookup returns CDR1 SGHTA and CDR2 FQGNSA. Trimming shortened V by 2 bases and J by 8 bases, and 6 bases separated the two germline ends. The CDR3 loop spans 11 amino acids. The CDR3 is CASSLMGEAFF. DNA of the CDR3: TGTGCCAGCAGCTTAATGGGGGAAGCTTTCTTT.

The chain links TRBV3-1 to TRBJ2-1; 14 bases agree with TRBD2. Germline-derived CDR1 and CDR2 are LGHDT and YNNKEL (reference sequence). Trimming at V came to 5 bases and at J to 9 bases, leaving 12 bases not matched to a gene. CDR3 length: 17 residues. CDR3 loop: CASSAVVGTSGRREQFF. CDR3 DNA: TGTGCCAGCAGCGCAGTTGTGGGGACTAGCGGGAGACGTGAGCAGTTCTTC.